The text below deals with one T cell receptor (beta chain). These data belong to a study of control samples from healthy donors and cancer patients. Germline V gene sequence: CDR1 MNHEY, CDR2 SVGAGI. The CDR3 is 15 residues long. Trimming at V came to 6 bases and at J to 3 bases, leaving 11 bases not matched to a gene. Sequencing used immunoSEQ multiplex PCR; TCRdb keeps in-frame clones, though not all of them. The table has roughly 50,000 clones, 95% to 97% seen once; the top ten hold around 1.9%. The chain recombines TRBV6-5 with TRBJ2-7; TRBD1 matches 7 bases. The source material was blood. The clonotype comes from a woman aged 30 to 39 in good health. CDR3 residues: CASRLSRDSFYEQYF. Written as DNA, the CDR3 is TGTGCCAGCAGACTTTCCCGGGACAGTTTCTACGAGCAGTACTTC.